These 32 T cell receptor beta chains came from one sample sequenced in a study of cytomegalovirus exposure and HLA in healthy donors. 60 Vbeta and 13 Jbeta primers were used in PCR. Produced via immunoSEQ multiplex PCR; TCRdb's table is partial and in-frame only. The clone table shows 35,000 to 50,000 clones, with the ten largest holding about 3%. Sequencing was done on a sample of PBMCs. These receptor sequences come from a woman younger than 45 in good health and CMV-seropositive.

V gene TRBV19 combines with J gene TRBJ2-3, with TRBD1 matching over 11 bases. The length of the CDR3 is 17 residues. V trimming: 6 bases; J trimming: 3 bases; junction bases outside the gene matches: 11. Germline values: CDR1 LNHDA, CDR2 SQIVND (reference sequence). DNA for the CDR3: TGTGCCAGTAGGACTACCGGGACAGGGGGATATACAGATACGCAGTATTTT. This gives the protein CASRTTGTGGYTDTQYF.

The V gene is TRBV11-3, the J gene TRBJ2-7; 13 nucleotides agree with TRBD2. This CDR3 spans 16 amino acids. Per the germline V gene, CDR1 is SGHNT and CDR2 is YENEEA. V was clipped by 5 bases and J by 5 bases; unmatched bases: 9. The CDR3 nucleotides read TGTGCCAGCAGCCCTACCCCACTAGCGGGGGGGAACGAGCAGTACTTC. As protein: CASSPTPLAGGNEQYF.

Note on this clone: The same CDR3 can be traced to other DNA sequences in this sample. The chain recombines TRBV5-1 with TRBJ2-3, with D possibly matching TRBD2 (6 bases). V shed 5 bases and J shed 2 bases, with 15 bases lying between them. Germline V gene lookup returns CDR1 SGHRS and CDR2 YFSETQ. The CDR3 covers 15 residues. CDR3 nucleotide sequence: TGCGCCAGCAGAAGCCTAGCGACATCCACAGATACGCAGTATTTT. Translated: CASRSLATSTDTQYF.

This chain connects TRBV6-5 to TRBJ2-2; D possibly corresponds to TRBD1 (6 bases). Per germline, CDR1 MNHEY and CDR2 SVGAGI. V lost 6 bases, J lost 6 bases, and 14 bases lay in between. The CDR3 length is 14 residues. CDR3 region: CASRQPGDAGELFF. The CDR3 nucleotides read TGTGCCAGCAGGCAACCAGGGGACGCCGGGGAGCTGTTTTTT.

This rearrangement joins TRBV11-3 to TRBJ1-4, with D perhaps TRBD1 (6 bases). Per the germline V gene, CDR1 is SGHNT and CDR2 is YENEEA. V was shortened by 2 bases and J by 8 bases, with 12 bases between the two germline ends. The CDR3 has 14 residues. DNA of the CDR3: TGTGCCAGCAGCTTAAGCAGGGGAAGGGAAAAACTGTTTTTT. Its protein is CASSLSRGREKLFF.

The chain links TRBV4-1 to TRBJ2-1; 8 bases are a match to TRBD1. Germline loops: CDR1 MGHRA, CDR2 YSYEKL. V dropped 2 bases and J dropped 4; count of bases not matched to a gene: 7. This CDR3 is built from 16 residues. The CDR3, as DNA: TGCGCCAGCAGCCAACCATTCGGACAGGGATACAATGAGCAGTTCTTC. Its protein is CASSQPFGQGYNEQFF.

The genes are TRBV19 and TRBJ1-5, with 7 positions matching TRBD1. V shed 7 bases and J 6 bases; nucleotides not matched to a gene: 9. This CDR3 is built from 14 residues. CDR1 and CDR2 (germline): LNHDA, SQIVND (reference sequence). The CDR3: CASTKGGGFQPQHF. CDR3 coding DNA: TGTGCCAGTACAAAAGGGGGCGGATTTCAGCCCCAGCATTTT.

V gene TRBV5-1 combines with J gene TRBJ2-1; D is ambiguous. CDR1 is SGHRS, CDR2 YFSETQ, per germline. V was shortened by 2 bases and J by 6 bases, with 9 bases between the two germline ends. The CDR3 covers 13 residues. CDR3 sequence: CASSFGALNEQFF. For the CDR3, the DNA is TGCGCCAGCAGCTTCGGAGCTCTCAATGAGCAGTTCTTC.

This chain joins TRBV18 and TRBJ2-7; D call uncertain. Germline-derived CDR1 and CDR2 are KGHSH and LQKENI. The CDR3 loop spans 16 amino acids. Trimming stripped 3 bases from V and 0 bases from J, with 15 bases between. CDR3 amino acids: CASSPRKQQDSYEQYF. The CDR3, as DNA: TGTGCCAGCTCACCGAGAAAACAGCAGGACTCCTACGAGCAGTACTTC. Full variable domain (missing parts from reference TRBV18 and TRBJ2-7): NAGVMQNPRHLVRRRGQEARLRCSPMKGHSHVYWYRQLPEEGLKFMVYLQKENIIDESGMPKERFSAEFPKEGPSILRIQQVVRGDSAAYFCASSPRKQQDSYEQYFGPGTRLTVT.

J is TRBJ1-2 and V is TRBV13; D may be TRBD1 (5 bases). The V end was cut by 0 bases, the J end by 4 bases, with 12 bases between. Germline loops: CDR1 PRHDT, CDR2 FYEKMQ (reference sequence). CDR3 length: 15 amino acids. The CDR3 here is CASSLGLQATYGYTF. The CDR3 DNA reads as TGTGCCAGCAGCTTAGGCTTACAGGCTACCTATGGCTACACCTTC.

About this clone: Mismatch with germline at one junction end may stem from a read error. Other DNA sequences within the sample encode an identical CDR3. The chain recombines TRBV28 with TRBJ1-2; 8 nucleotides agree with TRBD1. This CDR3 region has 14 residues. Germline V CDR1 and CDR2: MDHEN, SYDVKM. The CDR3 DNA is TGTGCCAGCAGTTGGACAGGGACTAACTATGGCTACACTTTC. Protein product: CASSWTGTNYGYTF.

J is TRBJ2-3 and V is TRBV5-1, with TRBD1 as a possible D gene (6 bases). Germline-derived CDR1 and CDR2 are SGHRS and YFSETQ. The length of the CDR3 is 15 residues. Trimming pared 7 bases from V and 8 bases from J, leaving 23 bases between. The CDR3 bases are TGCGCCAGCGAACAGGGTTCCTCGAGCAGGGGTACGCAGTATTTT. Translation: CASEQGSSSRGTQYF.

The CDR3, as DNA: TGTGCCAGCAGCTTCGTGGCTAGCGGCGACGAGCAGTACTTC. Translation gives CASSFVASGDEQYF. V and J are TRBV7-2 and TRBJ2-7; TRBD2 agrees at 7 bases. The junction had 7 bases not matched to a gene; V was cut back by 3 bases and J by 5 bases. The CDR3 runs to 14 residues. Looked up from germline, CDR1 is SGHTA and CDR2 is FQGNSA.

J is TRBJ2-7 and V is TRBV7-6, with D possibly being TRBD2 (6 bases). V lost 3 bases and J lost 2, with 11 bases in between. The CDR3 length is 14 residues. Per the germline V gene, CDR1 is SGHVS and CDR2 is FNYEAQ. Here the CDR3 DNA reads TGTGCCAGCAGCTTGGGGACGGGGGCCTACGAGCAGTACTTC. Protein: CASSLGTGAYEQYF. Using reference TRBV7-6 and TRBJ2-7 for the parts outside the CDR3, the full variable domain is GAGVSQSPRYKVTKRGQDVALRCDPISGHVSLYWYRQALGQGPEFLTYFNYEAQQDKSGLPNDRFSAERPEGSISTLTIQRTEQRDSAMYRCASSLGTGAYEQYFGPGTRLTVT.

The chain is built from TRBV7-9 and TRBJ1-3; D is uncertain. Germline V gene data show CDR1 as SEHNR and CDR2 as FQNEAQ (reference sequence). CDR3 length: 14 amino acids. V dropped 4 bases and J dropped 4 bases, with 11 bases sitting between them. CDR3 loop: CASSYATLGNTIYF. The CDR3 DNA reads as TGTGCCAGCAGCTATGCTACTCTGGGAAACACCATATATTTT.

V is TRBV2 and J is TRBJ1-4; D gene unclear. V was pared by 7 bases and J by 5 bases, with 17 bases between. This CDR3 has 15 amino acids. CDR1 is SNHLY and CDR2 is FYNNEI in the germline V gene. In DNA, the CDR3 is TGTGCCAGCATCGCTCTTTTACCGGGGAATGAAAAACTGTTTTTT. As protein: CASIALLPGNEKLFF.

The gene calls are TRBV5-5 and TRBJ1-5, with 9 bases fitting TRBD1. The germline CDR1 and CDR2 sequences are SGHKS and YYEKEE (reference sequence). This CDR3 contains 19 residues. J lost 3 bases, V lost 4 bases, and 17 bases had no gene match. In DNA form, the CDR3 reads TGTGCCAGCAGCCCTCGGACAGGGGCGCTGTGGGGGGACAATCAGCCCCAGCATTTT. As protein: CASSPRTGALWGDNQPQHF.

For the CDR3, the DNA is TGTGCCACCAGCAGTCTTGGACAGGGCAAGGGTCAGCCCCAGCATTTT. Protein product: CATSSLGQGKGQPQHF. The chain uses TRBV15 and TRBJ1-5, with 8 bases identical to TRBD1. The CDR3 contains 16 residues. Losses at the gene ends were 3 bases for V and 6 bases for J; bases not matched to a gene: 10. Germline CDR1 is LNHNV and CDR2 is YYDKDF (reference sequence).

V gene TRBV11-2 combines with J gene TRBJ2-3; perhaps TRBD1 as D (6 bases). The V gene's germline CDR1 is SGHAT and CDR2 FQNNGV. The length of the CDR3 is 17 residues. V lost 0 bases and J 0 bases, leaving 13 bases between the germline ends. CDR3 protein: CASSLDQGPMSTDTQYF. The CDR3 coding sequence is TGTGCCAGCAGCTTAGATCAGGGGCCAATGAGCACAGATACGCAGTATTTT.

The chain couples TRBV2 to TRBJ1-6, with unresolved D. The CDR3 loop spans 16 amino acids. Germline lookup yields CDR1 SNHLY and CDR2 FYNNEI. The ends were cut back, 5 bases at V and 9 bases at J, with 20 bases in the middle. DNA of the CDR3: TGTGCCAGCAGTAAATTCCGGGATCCCGGACTTTCACCCCTCCACTTT. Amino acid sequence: CASSKFRDPGLSPLHF.

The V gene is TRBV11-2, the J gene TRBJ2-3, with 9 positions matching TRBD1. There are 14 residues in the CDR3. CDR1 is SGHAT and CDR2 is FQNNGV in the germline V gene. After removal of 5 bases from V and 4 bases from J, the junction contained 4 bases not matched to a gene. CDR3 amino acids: CASSQDRGSDTQYF. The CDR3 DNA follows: TGTGCCAGCAGCCAGGACAGGGGATCAGATACGCAGTATTTT.

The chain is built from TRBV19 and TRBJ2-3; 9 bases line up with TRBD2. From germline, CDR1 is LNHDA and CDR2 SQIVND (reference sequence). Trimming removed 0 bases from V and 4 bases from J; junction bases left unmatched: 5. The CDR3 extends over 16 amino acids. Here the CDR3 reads CASSIEPSGVSDTQYF. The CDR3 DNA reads TGTGCCAGTAGTATAGAACCTAGCGGGGTTTCAGATACGCAGTATTTT. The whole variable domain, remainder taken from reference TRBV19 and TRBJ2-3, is DGGITQSPKYLFRKEGQNVTLSCEQNLNHDAMYWYRQDPGQGLRLIYYSQIVNDFQKGDIAEGYSVSREKKESFPLTVTSAQKNPTAFYLCASSIEPSGVSDTQYFGPGTRLTVL.

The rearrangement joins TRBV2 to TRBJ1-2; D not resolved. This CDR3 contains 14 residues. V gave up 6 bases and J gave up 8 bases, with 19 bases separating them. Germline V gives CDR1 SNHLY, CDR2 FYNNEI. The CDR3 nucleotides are TGTGCCAGCAGCTCGGACGGACGGACGGGAGGCTACACCTTC. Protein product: CASSSDGRTGGYTF.

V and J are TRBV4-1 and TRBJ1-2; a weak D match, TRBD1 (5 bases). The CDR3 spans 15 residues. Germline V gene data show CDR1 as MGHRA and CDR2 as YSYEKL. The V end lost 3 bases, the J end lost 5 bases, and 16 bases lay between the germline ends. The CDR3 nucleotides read TGCGCCAGCAGCCACCCTGGGGCAGTTAATTATGGCTACACCTTC. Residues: CASSHPGAVNYGYTF.

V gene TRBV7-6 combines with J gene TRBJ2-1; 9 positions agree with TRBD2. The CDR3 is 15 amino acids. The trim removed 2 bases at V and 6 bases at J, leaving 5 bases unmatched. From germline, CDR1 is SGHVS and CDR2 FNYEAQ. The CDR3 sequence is CASSLSLAGFNEQFF. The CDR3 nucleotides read TGTGCCAGCAGCTTATCGCTAGCGGGGTTCAATGAGCAGTTCTTC. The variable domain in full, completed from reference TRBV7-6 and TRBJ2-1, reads GAGVSQSPRYKVTKRGQDVALRCDPISGHVSLYWYRQALGQGPEFLTYFNYEAQQDKSGLPNDRFSAERPEGSISTLTIQRTEQRDSAMYRCASSLSLAGFNEQFFGPGTRLTVL.

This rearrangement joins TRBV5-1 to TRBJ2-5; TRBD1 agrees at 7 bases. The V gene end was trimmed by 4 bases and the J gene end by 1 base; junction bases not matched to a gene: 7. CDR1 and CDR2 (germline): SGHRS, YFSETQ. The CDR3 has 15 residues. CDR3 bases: TGCGCCAGCAGCCTCGACAGGGTAGGCCAAGAGACCCAGTACTTC. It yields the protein CASSLDRVGQETQYF. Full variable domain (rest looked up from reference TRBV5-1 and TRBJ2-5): KAGVTQTPRYLIKTRGQQVTLSCSPISGHRSVSWYQQTPGQGLQFLFEYFSETQRNKGNFPGRFSGRQFSNSRSEMNVSTLELGDSALYLCASSLDRVGQETQYFGPGTRLLVL.

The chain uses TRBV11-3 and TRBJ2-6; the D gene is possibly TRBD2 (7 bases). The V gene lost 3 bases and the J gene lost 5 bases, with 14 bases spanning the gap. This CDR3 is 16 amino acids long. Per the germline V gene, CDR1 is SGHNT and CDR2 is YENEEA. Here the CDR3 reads CASSFPKGGRANVLTF. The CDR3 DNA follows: TGTGCCAGCAGCTTCCCCAAGGGGGGGAGGGCCAACGTCCTGACTTTC.

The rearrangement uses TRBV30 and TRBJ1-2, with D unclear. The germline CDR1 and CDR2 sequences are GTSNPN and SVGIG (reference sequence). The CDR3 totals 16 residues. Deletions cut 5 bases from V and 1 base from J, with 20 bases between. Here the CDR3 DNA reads TGTGCCTGGGTGGAGGACTTAGGCAGCCTTAACTATGGCTACACCTTC. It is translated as CAWVEDLGSLNYGYTF.

CDR3: CASSLAGTSGASYNEQFF. The CDR3 DNA sequence: TGTGCCAGCAGCTTAGCCGGGACTAGCGGGGCGTCCTACAATGAGCAGTTCTTC. The chain employs TRBV7-2 and TRBJ2-1, with 13 bases that match TRBD2. J was trimmed by 1 base and V by 0 bases; bases with no gene match: 3. This CDR3 is built from 18 residues. The germline gives CDR1 SGHTA, CDR2 FQGNSA. The complete variable domain, with remaining parts taken from reference TRBV7-2 and TRBJ2-1, reads GAGVSQSPSNKVTEKGKDVELRCDPISGHTALYWYRQSLGQGLEFLIYFQGNSAPDKSGLPSDRFSAERTGGSVSTLTIQRTQQEDSAVYLCASSLAGTSGASYNEQFFGPGTRLTVL.

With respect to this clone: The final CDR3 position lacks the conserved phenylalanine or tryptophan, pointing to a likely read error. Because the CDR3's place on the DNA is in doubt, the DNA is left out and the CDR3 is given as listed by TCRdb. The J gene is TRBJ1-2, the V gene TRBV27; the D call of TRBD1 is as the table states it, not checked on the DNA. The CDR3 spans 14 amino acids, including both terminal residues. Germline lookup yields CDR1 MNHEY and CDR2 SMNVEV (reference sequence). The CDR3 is CATSPDPRVETGSI.

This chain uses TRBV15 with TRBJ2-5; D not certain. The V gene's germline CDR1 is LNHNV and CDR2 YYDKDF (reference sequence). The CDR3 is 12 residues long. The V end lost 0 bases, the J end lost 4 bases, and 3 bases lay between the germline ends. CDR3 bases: TGTGCCACCAGCAGAGATCGAGAGACCCAGTACTTC. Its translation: CATSRDRETQYF.

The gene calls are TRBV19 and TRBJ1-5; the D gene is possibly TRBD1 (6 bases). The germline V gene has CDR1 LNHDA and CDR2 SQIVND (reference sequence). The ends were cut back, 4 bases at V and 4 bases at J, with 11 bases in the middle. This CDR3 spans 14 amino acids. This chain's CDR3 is CASSRRTDNQPQHF. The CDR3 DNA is TGTGCCAGTAGTAGACGGACAGATAATCAGCCCCAGCATTTT.